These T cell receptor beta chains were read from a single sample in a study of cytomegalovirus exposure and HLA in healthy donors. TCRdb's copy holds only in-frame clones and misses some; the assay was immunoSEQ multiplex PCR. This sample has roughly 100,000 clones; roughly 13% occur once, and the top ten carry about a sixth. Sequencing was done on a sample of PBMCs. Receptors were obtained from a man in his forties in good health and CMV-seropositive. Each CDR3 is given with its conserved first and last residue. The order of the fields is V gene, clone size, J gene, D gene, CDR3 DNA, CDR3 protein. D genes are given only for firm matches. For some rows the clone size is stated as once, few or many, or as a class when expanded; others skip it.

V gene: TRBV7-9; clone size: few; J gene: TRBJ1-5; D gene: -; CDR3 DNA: TGTGCCAGCAGCCCCCTTGCCGACGCGACTAGACAGCCCCAGCATTTT; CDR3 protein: CASSPLADATRQPQHF
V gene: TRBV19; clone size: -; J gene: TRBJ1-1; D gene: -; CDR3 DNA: TGTGCCAGTAGTAGGACAGCGAACACTGAAGCTTTCTTT; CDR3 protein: CASSRTANTEAFF
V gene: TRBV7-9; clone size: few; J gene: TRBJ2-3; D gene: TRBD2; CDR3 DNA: TGTGCCAGCAGCTCTGGGACTAGCGGGGTCACAGATACGCAGTATTTT; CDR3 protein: CASSSGTSGVTDTQYF
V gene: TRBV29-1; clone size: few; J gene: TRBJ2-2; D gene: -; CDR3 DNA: TGCAGCGCCCTCAGGGGTAGCGGGGAGCTGTTTTTT; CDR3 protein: CSALRGSGELFF
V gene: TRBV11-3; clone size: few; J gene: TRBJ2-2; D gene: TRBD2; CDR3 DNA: TGTGCCAGCAGCCTCCGGGGGGACGGGGAGCTGTTTTTT; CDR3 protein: CASSLRGDGELFF
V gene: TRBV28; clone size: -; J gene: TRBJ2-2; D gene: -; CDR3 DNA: TGTGCCAGCAGTTTTTCCATCGGGGCCGGGGAGCTGTTTTTT; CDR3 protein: CASSFSIGAGELFF
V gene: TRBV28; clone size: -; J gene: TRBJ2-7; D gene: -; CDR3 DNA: TGTGCCAGCAGTTCGGTAGCGGAGGCTGGGTACGAGCAGTACTTC; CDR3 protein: CASSSVAEAGYEQYF
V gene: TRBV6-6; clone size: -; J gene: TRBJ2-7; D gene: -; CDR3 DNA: TGTGCCAGCAGTTACGGCGGCGAGCAGTACTTC; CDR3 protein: CASSYGGEQYF
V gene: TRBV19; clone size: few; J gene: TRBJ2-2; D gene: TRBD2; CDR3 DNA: TGTGCCAGTAGTATCGCTAGCGGGAACACCGGGGAGCTGTTTTTT; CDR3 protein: CASSIASGNTGELFF
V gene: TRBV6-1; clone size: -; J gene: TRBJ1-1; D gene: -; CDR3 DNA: TGTGCCAGCAGGGGAGCAGGGGTCCGTGTGTATGAAGCTTTCTTT; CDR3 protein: CASRGAGVRVYEAFF
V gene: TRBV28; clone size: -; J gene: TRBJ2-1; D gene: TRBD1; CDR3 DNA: TGTGCTATAACAGGGGACCTCTACAATGAGCAGTTCTTC; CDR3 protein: CAITGDLYNEQFF